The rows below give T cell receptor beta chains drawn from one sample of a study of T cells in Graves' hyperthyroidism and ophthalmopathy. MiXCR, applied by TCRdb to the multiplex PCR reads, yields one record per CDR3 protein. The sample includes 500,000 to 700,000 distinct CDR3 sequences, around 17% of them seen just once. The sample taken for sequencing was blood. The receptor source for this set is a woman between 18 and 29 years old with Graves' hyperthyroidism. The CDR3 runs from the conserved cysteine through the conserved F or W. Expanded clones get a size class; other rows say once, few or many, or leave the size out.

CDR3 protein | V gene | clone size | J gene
CASSLEQDTEASF | TRBV7-2 | few | TRBJ1-1
CSASVAAYEQYF | TRBV20-1 | many | TRBJ2-7
CASSQDTGGSYEQYF | TRBV4-1 | . | TRBJ2-7
CASSQRGTSGIYEQYF | TRBV4-1 | . | TRBJ2-7
CASSYPGALAKNIQYF | TRBV6-2/TRBV6-3 | once | TRBJ2-4
CASSFAGLSEQYF | TRBV25-1 | . | TRBJ2-7
CASSLSVYQPQHF | TRBV28 | . | TRBJ1-5
CASSLGLASGGVDTQYF | TRBV6-1 | many | TRBJ2-3
CATSGGNDYGYTF | TRBV24-1 | many | TRBJ1-2
CASSFRDRGGNEQFF | TRBV5-1 | . | TRBJ2-1
CASSHGQTNTEACF | TRBV18 | . | TRBJ1-1
CASSLAAGSYEQYF | TRBV7-2 | many | TRBJ2-7
CASSQEHERAANPKNTEAFF | TRBV14 | . | TRBJ1-1
CASGLKGSDTQYF | TRBV12-5 | few | TRBJ2-3
CASRGDFGAGELFF | TRBV2 | few | TRBJ2-2
CASSQHAGSGQPQHF | TRBV7-3 | . | TRBJ1-5
CASSLDPHNEQFF | TRBV5-1 | . | TRBJ2-1
CASSLAYKSRTGELFF | TRBV12-3/TRBV12-4 | . | TRBJ2-2
CASTLTGVSNEQYF | TRBV10-2 | many | TRBJ2-7
CATSRDPAWRGGVEPQHF | TRBV15 | many | TRBJ1-5
CASSQDPVQRSPGTDTQYF | TRBV3-1 | many | TRBJ2-3
CASSPQGAGANVLTF | TRBV18 | many | TRBJ2-6
CASSSTGENEQYF | TRBV6-1 | few | TRBJ2-7
CATNLDRGHEKLFF | TRBV24-1 | . | TRBJ1-4
CASSSTTSGVDTQYF | TRBV5-1 | many | TRBJ2-3
CASRDRDRVLFDYGYTF | TRBV6-1 | few | TRBJ1-2
CASGLVRAGVAGANVLTF | TRBV12-5 | . | TRBJ2-6
CATSDRHGVNGEAFF | TRBV24-1 | few | TRBJ1-1
CASILTGENTEAFF | TRBV6-4 | . | TRBJ1-1
CASSAAVSAEAFF | TRBV9 | few | TRBJ1-1
CATSRDRTGLGDYGYTF | TRBV15 | few | TRBJ1-2
CSVDGNTEAFF | TRBV29-1 | many | TRBJ1-1
CASSQVHNQYKQYF | TRBV3-1 | . | TRBJ2-7
CRFSGIRLNDQFF | TRBV20-1 | . | TRBJ2-1
CASSYPTGSYEQYF | TRBV28 | many | TRBJ2-7
CASNPGGRGNSPLHF | TRBV2 | many | TRBJ1-6
CASGAGHEQYF | TRBV28 | many | TRBJ2-7
CASSKIASGGVTEQYF | TRBV7-9 | . | TRBJ2-7
CSAAKGTRGTQYF | TRBV20-1 | many | TRBJ2-5
CASTFGGQPQHF | TRBV19 | . | TRBJ1-5
CASSLTGGNSYEQYF | TRBV7-3 | few | TRBJ2-7
CASSEVLATNEQFF | TRBV2 | many | TRBJ2-1
CASGSGVAYNEQFF | TRBV28 | many | TRBJ2-1
CASSHRTGGETQYF | TRBV7-7 | . | TRBJ2-5
CSARFSYEQYF | TRBV20-1 | few | TRBJ2-7
CSARSGEAGASYNEQFF | TRBV20-1 | many | TRBJ2-1
CASSLRGVGGYTF | TRBV12-3/TRBV12-4 | many | TRBJ1-2
CASSEEAGGPDTQYF | TRBV28 | . | TRBJ2-3
CASSLAALNTGERFF | TRBV7-9 | . | TRBJ2-2
CSARMSAKNEKLFF | TRBV20-1 | many | TRBJ1-4